A single sample gave rise to the 17 T cell receptor beta chains below, sequenced in a study of Ad26.COV2.S vaccination and SARS-CoV-2 variants. Assay: immunoSEQ multiplex PCR; the TCRdb copy retains only in-frame clones and omits some. The sample records around 320,000 clones, roughly 87% being singletons. Treatment defined: some 20 received Ad26.COV2.S at low or high dose, single or two shots; 5 received placebo; per-sample allocation not given. Repertoires come from day 63 after the first vaccine or placebo injection. This sample comprised peripheral blood, obtained in a trial of Ad26.COV2.S vaccine versus placebo. The receptor source for this set is a person aged 18-65 years who received the Ad26.COV2.S COVID-19 vaccine or a placebo.

The chain links TRBV6-2 or TRBV6-3 to TRBJ2-3, with D perhaps TRBD2 (6 bases). Germline V lookup: CDR1 MNHEY, CDR2 SVGEGT. With 3 bases removed from V and 4 bases from J, the gap between germline ends came to 17 bases. The CDR3 is 16 amino acids. The CDR3: CASSYGVRGGADTQYF. In nucleotides, the CDR3 is TGTGCCAGCAGTTATGGGGTGCGGGGTGGCGCAGATACGCAGTATTTT.

This clone has just one count. This chain uses TRBV4-2 with TRBJ2-5; D is possibly TRBD1 or TRBD2 (6 bases each). Deletions cut 3 bases from V and 1 base from J, with 18 bases between. The CDR3 spans 17 residues. From germline, CDR1 is LGHNA and CDR2 YNFKEQ. This chain's CDR3 is CASSQAGAGGSQETQYF. CDR3 DNA sequence: TGTGCCAGCAGCCAGGCGGGTGCCGGGGGCTCCCAAGAGACCCAGTACTTC.

The chain couples TRBV10-3 to TRBJ2-5; 9 bases match TRBD1. Unmatched junction bases numbered 3, after V lost 6 bases and J lost 1 base. Looked up from germline, CDR1 is ENHRY and CDR2 is SYGVKD. The CDR3 runs 14 residues. The CDR3 spells CAIRSTGGQETQYF. In DNA form, the CDR3 reads TGTGCCATCAGGTCGACAGGGGGCCAAGAGACCCAGTACTTC.

The CDR3 loop reads CASSPAAGAGSEQYF. The CDR3 DNA follows: TGCGCCAGCAGCCCCGCCGCAGGGGCGGGAAGCGAGCAGTACTTC. The V and J genes are TRBV5-1 and TRBJ2-7; TRBD1 or TRBD2 may be the D gene (6 bases each). The CDR3 covers 15 residues. Trimming left V 4 bases short and J 6 bases short, with 20 bases between. Germline loops: CDR1 SGHRS, CDR2 YFSETQ.

This chain links TRBV18 with TRBJ1-1; no clear D gene. V gave up 6 bases and J gave up 0 bases, with 5 bases separating them. Germline CDR1 reads KGHSH; CDR2 reads LQKENI. The CDR3 runs to 12 residues. Written as DNA, the CDR3 is TGTGCCAGCTCTGGGGTGAACACTGAAGCTTTCTTT. Translation: CASSGVNTEAFF. Drawing the rest from reference TRBV18 and TRBJ1-1, the complete variable domain is NAGVMQNPRHLVRRRGQEARLRCSPMKGHSHVYWYRQLPEEGLKFMVYLQKENIIDESGMPKERFSAEFPKEGPSILRIQQVVRGDSAAYFCASSGVNTEAFFGQGTRLTVV.

The rearrangement links TRBV7-2 to TRBJ1-2; possibly TRBD1 for D (5 bases). V lost 6 bases and J lost 8, with 13 bases in between. Germline values: CDR1 SGHTA, CDR2 FQGNSA. The CDR3 totals 12 residues. CDR3 in amino acids: CASRPGSSGYTF. In DNA form, the CDR3 reads TGTGCCAGCAGACCAGGGAGCTCCGGCTACACCTTC. Full variable domain (outside the CDR3, taken from reference TRBV7-2 and TRBJ1-2): GAGVSQSPSNKVTEKGKDVELRCDPISGHTALYWYRQSLGQGLEFLIYFQGNSAPDKSGLPSDRFSAERTGGSVSTLTIQRTQQEDSAVYLCASRPGSSGYTFGSGTRLTVV.

The chain recombines TRBV5-8 with TRBJ2-1; TRBD2 agrees at 11 bases. The CDR3 totals 16 residues. Losses at the gene ends were 4 bases for V and 4 bases for J; bases not matched to a gene: 7. The germline V gene encodes CDR1 SGHTS and CDR2 YDEGEE. The CDR3: CASSPGGTSGYNEQFF. The CDR3 DNA reads TGTGCCAGCAGCCCGGGAGGGACTAGCGGATACAATGAGCAGTTCTTC. The variable domain in full, with the rest retrieved from reference TRBV5-8 and TRBJ2-1, is EAGVTQSPTHLIKTRGQQATLRCSPISGHTSVYWYQQALGLGLQFLLWYDEGEERNRGNFPPRFSGRQFPNYSSELNVNALELEDSALYLCASSPGGTSGYNEQFFGPGTRLTVL.

The rearrangement uses TRBV7-9 and TRBJ2-3; 7 nucleotides agree with TRBD1. This CDR3 comprises 14 residues. Germline V gene sequence: CDR1 SEHNR, CDR2 FQNEAQ (reference sequence). V lost 5 bases and J lost 5; bases outside the gene matches: 7. CDR3 loop: CASSPGPGGDTQYF. The CDR3 DNA reads TGTGCCAGCAGCCCCGGGCCAGGGGGAGATACGCAGTATTTT.

The chain has TRBV30 and TRBJ2-2; tentative D call: TRBD1 (5 bases). Deletions cut 0 bases from V and 8 bases from J, with 13 bases between. This CDR3 comprises 14 residues. CDR1 is GTSNPN, CDR2 SVGIG, per germline (reference sequence). In DNA form, the CDR3 reads TGTGCCTGGAGTGTGGTCAGGGAATCTGGGGAGCTGTTTTTT. Its protein product is CAWSVVRESGELFF.

The rearrangement uses TRBV6-6 and TRBJ1-3; D not resolved. This CDR3 contains 15 residues. V shed 2 bases and J shed 0 bases, with 8 bases lying between them. Germline V gene data show CDR1 as MNHNY and CDR2 as SVGAGI (reference sequence). Here the CDR3 reads CASSYRVSSGNTIYF. For the CDR3, the DNA is TGTGCCAGCAGTTACAGGGTGAGCTCTGGAAACACCATATATTTT.

This clone was recorded a few times. The V call is TRBV6-2 or TRBV6-3, the J call TRBJ1-1, with 8 bases aligning to TRBD1. In germline, CDR1 is MNHEY, CDR2 SVGEGT. Losses at the gene ends were 2 bases for V and 4 bases for J; bases not matched to a gene: 6. The CDR3 spans 15 residues. The DNA of the CDR3 is TGTGCCAGCAGTTACGTACAGGGGGTCGGCACTGAAGCTTTCTTT. It encodes CASSYVQGVGTEAFF.

The V call is TRBV6-5, the J call TRBJ1-2; 10 nucleotides match TRBD1. This CDR3 region has 15 residues. The germline gives CDR1 MNHEY, CDR2 SVGAGI. With 4 bases clipped from V and 4 bases from J, the junction kept 6 bases outside the gene matches. The CDR3 reads CASSSGQGVPYGYTF. The CDR3, as DNA: TGTGCCAGCAGTTCAGGACAGGGGGTTCCCTATGGCTACACCTTC.

The CDR3 region has the DNA TGTGCCAGCAGCTTGGGGGGGAACGGTTATAATTCACCCCTCCACTTT. Residues: CASSLGGNGYNSPLHF. The chain has TRBV5-6 and TRBJ1-6, with D tentatively TRBD1 (5 bases). CDR1 is SGHDT, CDR2 YYEEEE, per germline. V was shortened by 0 bases and J by 4 bases, with 11 bases between the two germline ends. CDR3 length: 16 amino acids.

The genes are TRBV6-1 and TRBJ2-7; D not resolved. With 3 bases removed from V and 5 bases from J, the gap between germline ends came to 8 bases. CDR1 is MNHNS, CDR2 SASEGT, per germline. This CDR3 spans 12 amino acids. For the CDR3, the DNA is TGTGCCAGCAGTGATGAAGTAGACGAGCAGTACTTC. Translation gives CASSDEVDEQYF.

The J gene is TRBJ2-3, the V gene TRBV20-1; 8 bases are shared with TRBD1. This CDR3 contains 13 residues. Trimming removed 5 bases from V and 5 bases from J; junction bases left unmatched: 6. Germline V gene data show CDR1 as DFQATT and CDR2 as SNEGSKA (reference sequence). The CDR3 spells CSAGGQGQDTQYF. The CDR3 DNA follows: TGCAGTGCTGGTGGACAGGGTCAAGATACGCAGTATTTT.

V gene TRBV5-1 combines with J gene TRBJ2-5; no clear D. Germline V CDR1 and CDR2: SGHRS, YFSETQ. The CDR3 sequence is 12 residues long. Trimming removed 6 bases from V and 1 base from J, with 7 bases in between. CDR3 protein: CASTGFQETQYF. The CDR3 nucleotides are TGCGCCAGCACCGGATTCCAAGAGACCCAGTACTTC.

The rearrangement joins TRBV7-2 to TRBJ1-6; 7 bases are a match to TRBD1. Germline lookup yields CDR1 SGHTA and CDR2 FQGNSA. V shed 0 bases, J shed 7 bases, and the junction held 9 bases outside the gene matches. This CDR3 has 17 amino acids. CDR3 sequence: CASSLAHTGEVNSPLHF. DNA for the CDR3: TGTGCCAGCAGCTTAGCCCACACAGGGGAGGTGAATTCACCCCTCCACTTT.